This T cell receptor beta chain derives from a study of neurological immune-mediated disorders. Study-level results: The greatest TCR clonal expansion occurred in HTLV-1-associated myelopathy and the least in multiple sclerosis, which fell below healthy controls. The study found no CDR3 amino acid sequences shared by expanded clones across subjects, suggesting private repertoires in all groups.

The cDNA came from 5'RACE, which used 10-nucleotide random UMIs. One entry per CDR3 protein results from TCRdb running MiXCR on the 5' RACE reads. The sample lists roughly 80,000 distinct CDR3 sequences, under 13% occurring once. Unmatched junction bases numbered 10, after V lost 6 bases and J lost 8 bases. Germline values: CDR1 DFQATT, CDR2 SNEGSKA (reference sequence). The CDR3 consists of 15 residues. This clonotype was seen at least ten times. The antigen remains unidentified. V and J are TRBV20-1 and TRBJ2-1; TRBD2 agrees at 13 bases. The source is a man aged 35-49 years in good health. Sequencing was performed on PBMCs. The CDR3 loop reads CSATRLAGGPDEQFF. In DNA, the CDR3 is TGCAGTGCCACTAGACTAGCGGGAGGTCCCGATGAGCAGTTCTTC.